This TCR beta chain was recorded in a study of post-analysis software for immune sequencing data. Unique molecular identifiers were built into the TCR beta cDNA libraries. TCRdb independently ran MiXCR on the PCR reads; one entry per CDR3 protein. This repertoire shows 750,000 to 950,000 distinct CDR3 sequences, about half found once; its top ten account for 4.9%. The CDR3 runs 13 residues. Germline V gives CDR1 KGHDR, CDR2 SFDVKD. Trimming left V 9 bases short and J 5 bases short, with 12 bases between. Study-level results: About five TRBV segments, including TRBV5-6, TRBV5-1 and TRBV20-1, were more frequent in patients than controls. Compared against controls, patients with multiple sclerosis displayed significantly lower normalized Chao1 diversity.

With respect to this clonotype: Its antigen remains unknown.

The gene calls are TRBV24-1 and TRBJ2-2; unclear D gene. Sequencing input: blood. This TCR derives from a girl aged 10 to 17 with multiple sclerosis. The CDR3 here is CATSLSRTGELFF. In DNA, the CDR3 is TGTGCCACCTCTCTCAGCCGGACCGGGGAGCTGTTTTTT.